Presented here are 11 T cell receptor beta chains from one specimen sequenced in a study of identical twins. TCRdb redid the calling of the 5' RACE reads with MiXCR, one entry per CDR3 protein. Counted here are over 550,000 distinct CDR3 sequences, just over 7% occurring once; the ten biggest clones make up roughly 1.6%. The sample was also reused in another study, on yellow fever vaccine responses in identical twins.

Sequenced input: PBMCs. The receptors stem from a woman aged 18 to 35 in good health.

This clonotype appeared many times. CDR3 DNA: TGTGCCAGCAGCTTAACGACGGGAGACACAGATACGCAGTATTTT. It specifies CASSLTTGDTDTQYF. The chain recombines TRBV7-3 with TRBJ2-3, with a possible D match to TRBD2 (6 bases). The V end lost 0 bases, the J end lost 2 bases, and 9 bases lay between the germline ends. This CDR3 has 15 residues. Germline CDR1 is SGHTA and CDR2 is FQGTGA.

In this sample, this clonotype turned up a few times. This chain uses TRBV27 with TRBJ2-1; 13 bases are a match to TRBD2. The CDR3 consists of 18 residues. Unmatched junction bases numbered 9, after V lost 6 bases and J lost 1 base. Looked up from germline, CDR1 is MNHEY and CDR2 is SMNVEV (reference sequence). The CDR3 region is CASRPGLAGWVSYNEQFF. The CDR3, as DNA: TGTGCCAGCAGGCCGGGACTAGCGGGGTGGGTTTCCTACAATGAGCAGTTCTTC.

The rearrangement joins TRBV12-5 to TRBJ2-1; D remains ambiguous. Trimming left V 1 base short and J 5 bases short, with 12 bases between. From germline, CDR1 is LGHNT and CDR2 FRNRAP. The CDR3 runs 15 residues. CDR3 sequence reads: CASGLAPIKNNEQFF. The CDR3 nucleotides are TGTGCTAGTGGTTTGGCCCCAATTAAGAACAATGAGCAGTTCTTC.

The rearrangement uses TRBV18 and TRBJ2-7, with D maybe TRBD2 (5 bases). Trimming took off 2 bases at V and 4 bases at J, with 15 bases between the two ends. The germline V gene encodes CDR1 KGHSH and CDR2 LQKENI. This CDR3 region has 15 residues. The CDR3 sequence: CASSPTRTGLYEQYF. In DNA form, the CDR3 reads TGTGCCAGCTCACCAACGAGGACTGGTCTGTACGAGCAGTACTTC.

Ten or more counts support this clonotype. CDR3 region: CAISEFSGPEGNEQFF. The CDR3 DNA sequence: TGTGCCATCAGTGAGTTCAGCGGGCCGGAAGGCAATGAGCAGTTCTTC. V is TRBV10-3 and J is TRBJ2-1; D is possibly TRBD2 (6 bases). Per germline, CDR1 ENHRY and CDR2 SYGVKD. V lost 1 base to trimming and J lost 6 bases, with 16 bases between them. This CDR3 is 16 amino acids long.

The chain has TRBV7-6 and TRBJ2-1; 15 nucleotides agree with TRBD2. Germline V gene data show CDR1 as SGHVS and CDR2 as FNYEAQ. This CDR3 is built from 16 residues. With 0 bases clipped from V and 8 bases from J, the junction kept 2 bases outside the gene matches. The DNA of the CDR3 is TGTGCCAGCAGCTTAGCGGGACTAGCGGGAGGATATGAGCAGTTCTTC. This translates into CASSLAGLAGGYEQFF.

This sequence joins TRBV12-5 and TRBJ2-3; no firm D call. This CDR3 contains 14 residues. V was trimmed by 1 base and J by 5 bases, leaving 10 bases between them. Per the germline V gene, CDR1 is LGHNT and CDR2 is FRNRAP. For the CDR3, the DNA is TGTGCTAGTGGTTTGGCTCCCTGGGAAGATACGCAGTATTTT. Translated, it gives CASGLAPWEDTQYF.

The table lists this clonotype with many counts. The V call is TRBV10-3, the J call TRBJ1-5; D uncertain. The CDR3 sequence is 13 residues long. Trimming pared 2 bases from V and 4 bases from J, leaving 6 bases between. Per germline, CDR1 ENHRY and CDR2 SYGVKD. The CDR3 nucleotides are TGTGCCATCAGTGAGGACGGTAATCAGCCCCAGCATTTT. Amino acid sequence: CAISEDGNQPQHF.

Turning to this clonotype: A much bigger clone sits one base away, suggesting this may be a read error. V and J are TRBV9 and TRBJ2-1, with D uncertain. The CDR3 sequence is 11 residues long. Germline V CDR1 and CDR2: SGDLS, YYNGEE. Trimming shortened V by 4 bases and J by 6 bases, and 5 bases separated the two germline ends. The CDR3, as DNA: TGTGCCAGCAGCATGGGCAATGAGCAGTTCTTC. Protein: CASSMGNEQFF.

The chain combines TRBV7-9 with TRBJ2-7, with D perhaps TRBD2 (6 bases). The germline V gene encodes CDR1 SEHNR and CDR2 FQNEAQ (reference sequence). Trimming cost V 5 bases and J 3 bases, with 20 bases left between them. The CDR3 contains 16 residues. The CDR3 here is CASSARGGGEGYEQYF. For the CDR3, the DNA is TGTGCCAGCAGCGCTAGAGGCGGAGGGGAAGGCTACGAGCAGTACTTC.

The chain employs TRBV29-1 and TRBJ2-7, with no clear D. V was pared by 5 bases and J by 7 bases, with 15 bases between. Per the germline V gene, CDR1 is SQVTM and CDR2 is ANQGSEA. The CDR3 length is 12 residues. The CDR3 region is CSVISPRGEQYF. CDR3 nucleotide sequence: TGCAGCGTTATATCCCCGAGAGGTGAGCAGTACTTC.